Below are 17 T cell receptor beta chains sequenced from a single sample in a study of blood T cell repertoires in COVID-19. Data came from immunoSEQ multiplex PCR; TCRdb stores just in-frame clones and leaves some out. The sample has about 140,000 clones, 84% seen once. What was sequenced was PBMCs or T cells enriched from blood (not recorded which). Every receptor here comes from a woman aged 45-60 years with acute COVID-19.

The chain employs TRBV7-2 and TRBJ1-2, with D perhaps matching TRBD1 (6 bases). The ends were cut back, 1 base at V and 8 bases at J, with 17 bases in the middle. Germline CDR1 reads SGHTA; CDR2 reads FQGNSA. CDR3 length equals 15 residues. CDR3 in DNA: TGTGCCAGCAGCTTAGAGAGCACAGGGAAGAAAGGCTACACCTTC. Translated: CASSLESTGKKGYTF.

The chain couples TRBV19 to TRBJ1-1; D is possibly TRBD1 (5 bases). Germline V CDR1 and CDR2: LNHDA, SQIVND (reference sequence). The length of the CDR3 is 15 residues. Trimming pared 7 bases from V and 4 bases from J, leaving 19 bases between. CDR3 DNA: TGTGCCAGTAAGGCGCCCGGGACCGGGGGCACTGAAGCTTTCTTT. This codes for CASKAPGTGGTEAFF. Looking up the rest from reference TRBV19 and TRBJ1-1 gives the full variable domain: DGGITQSPKYLFRKEGQNVTLSCEQNLNHDAMYWYRQDPGQGLRLIYYSQIVNDFQKGDIAEGYSVSREKKESFPLTVTSAQKNPTAFYLCASKAPGTGGTEAFFGQGTRLTVV.

This chain connects TRBV3-1 (or the pseudogene TRBV3-2) to TRBJ2-3; 8 bases map to TRBD2. CDR3 length: 16 residues. Unmatched junction bases numbered 5, after V lost 1 base and J lost 2 bases. In germline, CDR1 is LGHDT, CDR2 YNNKEL (reference sequence). This CDR3 is CASSQGLAGFTDTQYF. DNA of the CDR3: TGTGCCAGCAGCCAAGGTCTAGCGGGCTTCACAGATACGCAGTATTTT.

The chain recombines TRBV11-1 with TRBJ2-3, with D maybe TRBD2 (5 bases). There are 13 residues in the CDR3. Germline assignment: CDR1 SGHAT and CDR2 FQDESV (reference sequence). Trimming took off 8 bases at V and 2 bases at J, with 11 bases between the two ends. The CDR3 reads CASAAGLTDTQYF. The CDR3 DNA reads TGTGCCAGCGCCGCGGGCCTCACAGATACGCAGTATTTT.

The J gene is TRBJ1-2, the V gene TRBV10-3, with D unresolved. The V and J ends lost 5 bases and 5 bases respectively, with 12 bases between them. The CDR3 is 13 amino acids. Per the germline V gene, CDR1 is ENHRY and CDR2 is SYGVKD. CDR3 residues: CAISLDGGYGYTF. Written as DNA, the CDR3 is TGTGCCATCAGTTTGGACGGAGGGTATGGCTACACCTTC.

The J gene is TRBJ2-5, the V gene TRBV4-1; 10 bases map to TRBD2. The CDR3 covers 16 residues. CDR1 is MGHRA and CDR2 is YSYEKL in the germline V gene. The V segment lost 4 bases and the J segment 5 bases; nucleotides outside the gene matches: 10. The CDR3: CASSPGGAGGLETQYF. The CDR3 DNA is TGCGCCAGCAGCCCGGGCGGAGCGGGAGGGCTGGAGACCCAGTACTTC.

This clone occurred once. This chain joins TRBV9 and TRBJ2-2, with TRBD2 matching 12 bases. Trimming cost V 4 bases and J 4 bases; bases outside gene matches: 5. Germline V lookup: CDR1 SGDLS, CDR2 YYNGEE. CDR3 length: 16 amino acids. CDR3 sequence (DNA): TGTGCCAGCAGCCTCAGACTAGCGGGAGCCACCGGGGAGCTGTTTTTT. It encodes CASSLRLAGATGELFF.

J is TRBJ2-1 and V is TRBV6-2 or TRBV6-3; 8 bases line up with TRBD2. The CDR3 runs 16 residues. CDR1 is MNHEY, CDR2 SVGEGT, per germline. V trimming: 6 bases; J trimming: 8 bases; junction bases outside the gene matches: 15. The DNA of the CDR3 is TGTGCCAGCAGCCCCCAACTAGCGGATATGGTCCATGAGCAGTTCTTC. Encoded protein: CASSPQLADMVHEQFF.

J is TRBJ2-5 and V is TRBV5-1; D is possibly TRBD1 (6 bases). The CDR3 totals 15 residues. Trimming removed 0 bases at V and 2 bases at J, with 11 bases between. Per the germline V gene, CDR1 is SGHRS and CDR2 is YFSETQ. The CDR3 DNA is TGCGCCAGCAGCTTGGAAGGACAGAATCAAGAGACCCAGTACTTC. Its protein product is CASSLEGQNQETQYF.

For this clone: This CDR3 is also generated by other DNA sequences in the sample. The rearrangement uses TRBV5-1 and TRBJ2-3, with D perhaps matching TRBD2 (6 bases). The CDR3 is made up of 15 amino acids. CDR1 and CDR2 (germline): SGHRS, YFSETQ. V lost 0 bases and J 1 base, leaving 9 bases between the germline ends. The DNA of the CDR3 is TGCGCCAGCAGCTTGGCGGGAGATGGCACAGATACGCAGTATTTT. Translating it yields CASSLAGDGTDTQYF.

The gene calls are TRBV9 and TRBJ2-1, with 16 bases aligning to TRBD2. Unmatched junction bases numbered 0, after V lost 2 bases and J lost 7 bases. The germline V gene encodes CDR1 SGDLS and CDR2 YYNGEE. The CDR3 is made up of 15 amino acids. CDR3 region: CASSVGLAGGNEQFF. The CDR3 nucleotides read TGTGCCAGCAGCGTGGGACTAGCGGGAGGGAATGAGCAGTTCTTC.

This chain uses TRBV5-1 with TRBJ2-7, with a tentative D call TRBD2 (6 bases). The ends were cut back, 1 base at V and 5 bases at J, with 10 bases in the middle. The CDR3 contains 13 residues. Germline V CDR1 and CDR2: SGHRS, YFSETQ. The CDR3 DNA follows: TGCGCCAGCAGCTTGAGGGCGGGGAACGAGCAGTACTTC. Translated, it gives CASSLRAGNEQYF.

The rearrangement links TRBV2 to TRBJ1-6; 10 bases fit TRBD1. This CDR3 has 16 amino acids. Germline trimming cut 3 bases from V and 11 bases from J; bases unmatched to any gene: 10. Germline V gene sequence: CDR1 SNHLY, CDR2 FYNNEI. The chain's CDR3 is CASSELRDRGPPPLHF. The CDR3 DNA reads TGTGCCAGCAGTGAGCTCCGGGACAGGGGCCCCCCACCCCTCCACTTT.

Only a few counts were recorded for this clone. The chain employs TRBV4-1 and TRBJ1-5; 7 bases map to TRBD1. The CDR3 totals 21 residues. Germline V gene lookup returns CDR1 MGHRA and CDR2 YSYEKL. The V and J ends lost 4 bases and 0 bases, in that order; junction bases with no gene match: 21. The CDR3, as DNA: TGCGCCAGCAGCCGAGGTCTGTTGCGGGACAGCCACCTTAATAGCAATCAGCCCCAGCATTTT. It codes for CASSRGLLRDSHLNSNQPQHF.

The chain has TRBV2 and TRBJ1-2, with D possibly TRBD1 on 5 matching bases. Germline V gives CDR1 SNHLY, CDR2 FYNNEI. V lost 3 bases to trimming and J lost 0 bases, with 11 bases between them. This CDR3 comprises 15 residues. CDR3 DNA: TGTGCCAGCAGTGACTGGGGGGAAGCTAACTATGGCTACACCTTC. Translated, it gives CASSDWGEANYGYTF.

This chain joins TRBV7-9 and TRBJ1-1; D is perhaps TRBD1 (5 bases). Trimming took off 2 bases at V and 3 bases at J, with 10 bases between the two ends. There are 14 residues in the CDR3. CDR1 and CDR2 from the germline V gene are SEHNR and FQNEAQ (reference sequence). CDR3 protein: CASSLSGFDTEAFF. CDR3 in DNA: TGTGCCAGCAGCTTATCAGGGTTCGACACTGAAGCTTTCTTT.

The J gene is TRBJ2-1, the V gene TRBV9, with 9 bases identical to TRBD2. Germline loops: CDR1 SGDLS, CDR2 YYNGEE. The CDR3 runs to 14 residues. Germline trimming cut 4 bases from V and 9 bases from J; bases unmatched to any gene: 8. CDR3 DNA: TGTGCCAGCAGCCCGGGACTAGCTGGGGGTGAGCAGTTCTTC. Translating gives CASSPGLAGGEQFF.